A single sample is the source of the 28 T cell receptor beta chains below, sequenced in a study of PD-1 blockade in classical Hodgkin lymphoma. Each of the patients experienced relapse following autologous stem cell transplantation, and their brentuximab vedotin exposure differed. The table came from immunoSEQ multiplex PCR; TCRdb's copy has only in-frame clones and leaves some out. The data show 4,000 or so clones, with 71% seen just once and around 54% held by the top ten. The sample was peripheral blood mononuclear cells (PBMCs), taken at baseline. These receptors were obtained from a human donor with classical Hodgkin lymphoma.

This clone was observed a few times. The gene calls are TRBV7-9 and TRBJ1-1; TRBD1 is a possible D gene (6 bases). CDR3 length equals 16 residues. The V end lost 2 bases, the J end lost 0 bases, and 13 bases lay between the germline ends. Germline-derived CDR1 and CDR2 are SEHNR and FQNEAQ (reference sequence). The CDR3 region has the DNA TGTGCCAGCAGCTTAATGGGGCAGGGGATGAACACTGAAGCTTTCTTT. Translated, it gives CASSLMGQGMNTEAFF.

The rearrangement joins TRBV6-5 to TRBJ1-4; D perhaps matches TRBD1 (5 bases). In germline, CDR1 is MNHEY, CDR2 SVGAGI. Trimming removed 4 bases at V and 7 bases at J, with 10 bases between. This CDR3 comprises 13 residues. CDR3 region: CASSWGRSEKLFF. The CDR3 DNA follows: TGTGCCAGCAGTTGGGGACGGTCTGAAAAACTGTTTTTT.

J is TRBJ2-5 and V is TRBV9; no reliable D call. The CDR3 length is 15 residues. Trimming left V 7 bases short and J 1 base short, with 17 bases between. From germline, CDR1 is SGDLS and CDR2 YYNGEE. CDR3 protein: CASGEALQTQETQYF. For the CDR3, the DNA is TGTGCCAGCGGAGAGGCACTTCAGACCCAAGAGACCCAGTACTTC.

V and J are TRBV11-2 and TRBJ2-2, with D uncertain. Trimming took 1 base from V and 6 from J, leaving 15 bases between them. The CDR3 length is 16 residues. The germline CDR1 and CDR2 sequences are SGHAT and FQNNGV. This chain's CDR3 is CASSLGRGTASGELFF. The CDR3 coding sequence is TGTGCCAGCAGCTTAGGGAGAGGAACGGCATCCGGGGAGCTGTTTTTT. Full variable domain (outside the CDR3, taken from reference TRBV11-2 and TRBJ2-2): EAGVAQSPRYKIIEKRQSVAFWCNPISGHATLYWYQQILGQGPKLLIQFQNNGVVDDSQLPKDRFSAERLKGVDSTLKIQPAKLEDSAVYLCASSLGRGTASGELFFGEGSRLTVL.

This clone was observed a single time. The chain combines TRBV5-6 with TRBJ2-5, with no clear D. The last part of the DNA fits TRBJ2-7 better; the J call may be wrong. This CDR3 comprises 14 residues. From germline, CDR1 is SGHDT and CDR2 YYEEEE. CDR3 sequence (DNA): TGTGCCAGCAGCTTGGGAGGCGACTCCTACGAGCAGTACTTC. Amino acid sequence: CASSLGGDSYEQYF.

This sequence joins TRBV7-3 and TRBJ2-1, with 7 bases that match TRBD2. The CDR3 extends over 16 amino acids. Germline-derived CDR1 and CDR2 are SGHTA and FQGTGA. V gave up 5 bases and J gave up 7 bases; unmatched junction bases: 14. The CDR3 sequence: CASSPTSASSVNEQFF. Written as DNA, the CDR3 is TGTGCCAGCAGCCCAACTAGCGCCTCGAGTGTTAATGAGCAGTTCTTC.

The CDR3 coding sequence is TGTGCCAGTAGTATAGGGAATGAGCAGTTCTTC. Its protein product is CASSIGNEQFF. The V call is TRBV19, the J call TRBJ2-1; the D is unclear. Germline-derived CDR1 and CDR2 are LNHDA and SQIVND (reference sequence). This CDR3 is built from 11 residues. The ends were cut back, 1 base at V and 7 bases at J, with 2 bases in the middle.

The rearrangement uses TRBV18 and TRBJ1-3, with D tentatively TRBD1 (5 bases). This CDR3 has 18 amino acids. Trimming took off 2 bases at V and 0 bases at J, with 17 bases between the two ends. In germline, CDR1 is KGHSH, CDR2 LQKENI. CDR3 in amino acids: CASSPSQGTGNSGNTIYF. CDR3 DNA: TGTGCCAGCTCACCAAGTCAGGGAACGGGTAACTCTGGAAACACCATATATTTT.

The chain couples TRBV14 to TRBJ2-1; the D call may be TRBD1 or TRBD2 (5 bases each). From germline, CDR1 is SGHDN and CDR2 FVKESK. The CDR3 sequence is 12 residues long. V was trimmed by 6 bases and J by 10 bases, leaving 13 bases between them. CDR3 sequence (DNA): TGTGCCAGCAGTGAGCCGGGACGGGAGCAGTTCTTC. Its protein is CASSEPGREQFF. Complete variable domain (other parts from reference TRBV14 and TRBJ2-1): EAGVTQFPSHSVIEKGQTVTLRCDPISGHDNLYWYRRVMGKEIKFLLHFVKESKQDESGMPNNRFLAERTGGTYSTLKVQPAELEDSGVYFCASSEPGREQFFGPGTRLTVL.

V usage is TRBV19 and J usage is TRBJ2-6; 10 bases are shared with TRBD2. The CDR3 sequence is 17 residues long. Germline V gene lookup returns CDR1 LNHDA and CDR2 SQIVND (reference sequence). The V and J ends lost 7 bases and 4 bases, in that order; junction bases with no gene match: 10. CDR3 DNA sequence: TGTGCCAGTAAAGGGCTAGCGGGAGAATACGGGGCCAACGTCCTGACTTTC. Its protein product is CASKGLAGEYGANVLTF.

The genes are TRBV6-1 and TRBJ2-7; D ambiguous. Trimming removed 0 bases at V and 2 bases at J, with 5 bases between. The CDR3 runs 13 residues. The germline V gene has CDR1 MNHNS and CDR2 SASEGT. Here the CDR3 reads CASSEALPYEQYF. The CDR3 coding sequence is TGTGCCAGCAGTGAAGCGCTACCCTACGAGCAGTACTTC.

This sequence joins TRBV9 and TRBJ2-5; 7 nucleotides align to TRBD1. This CDR3 has 16 residues. V lost 0 bases to trimming and J lost 5 bases; unmatched junction nucleotides: 10. The germline CDR1 and CDR2 sequences are SGDLS and YYNGEE. CDR3 region: CASSVGGGGPGETQYF. The CDR3 DNA is TGTGCCAGCAGCGTAGGAGGGGGCGGGCCCGGGGAGACCCAGTACTTC.

This chain uses TRBV5-1 with TRBJ2-1; 7 nucleotides match TRBD1. The junction had 15 bases not matched to a gene; V was cut back by 4 bases and J by 8 bases. The CDR3 is 16 residues long. Germline V gene data show CDR1 as SGHRS and CDR2 as YFSETQ. The CDR3 region is CASSPLGTEGGDEQFF. Here the CDR3 DNA reads TGCGCCAGCAGCCCGCTCGGGACAGAGGGCGGCGATGAGCAGTTCTTC.

This clone has more than one count but fewer than ten. The germline gene is not matched at one end of the junction; a read error may be the cause. This sequence joins TRBV2 and TRBJ1-1; D is uncertain. The germline CDR1 and CDR2 sequences are SNHLY and FYNNEI. The CDR3 length is 13 residues. The CDR3 nucleotides are TGTGCCAGCTTGCTGGGAGAAATCACTGAAGGTTTCTTT. Residues: CASLLGEITEGFF. The entire variable domain, with the rest obtained from reference TRBV2 and TRBJ1-1, is as follows: EPEVTQTPSHQVTQMGQEVILRCVPISNHLYFYWYRQILGQKVEFLVSFYNNEISEKSEIFDDQFSVERPDGSNFTLKIRSTKLEDSAMYFCASLLGEITEGFFGQGTRLTVV.

This clone appeared a few times. This chain links TRBV6-7 with TRBJ2-7, with D perhaps TRBD1 or TRBD2 (6 bases each). TRBV6-7 is sorted into the ORF group, with uncertain function. V was cut by 4 bases and J by 2 bases, with 27 bases left in between. The CDR3 is made up of 19 amino acids. CDR3 coding DNA: TGTGCCAGCAGTTGCCGCCCGAGGGGGGCGGGCATAACCCCCTACGAGCAGTACTTC. Translated, it gives CASSCRPRGAGITPYEQYF.

The sample holds one count of this clone. The chain recombines TRBV28 with TRBJ2-7; no definite D call. With 3 bases removed from V and 3 bases from J, the gap between germline ends came to 6 bases. The germline CDR1 and CDR2 sequences are MDHEN and SYDVKM. The CDR3 totals 12 residues. The DNA for the CDR3 is TGTGCCAGCAGTTTTGGCAACTACGAGCAGTACTTC. Translation gives CASSFGNYEQYF.

The CDR3: CASSILTSGSRQFF. CDR3 DNA sequence: TGTGCCAGTAGTATTTTGACTAGCGGGAGCAGGCAGTTCTTC. This chain connects TRBV19 to TRBJ2-1; 12 bases are shared with TRBD2. Germline CDR1 is LNHDA and CDR2 is SQIVND (reference sequence). The CDR3 runs 14 residues. J was trimmed by 12 bases and V by 3 bases; bases with no gene match: 6. The full variable domain, completed using reference TRBV19 and TRBJ2-1, is DGGITQSPKYLFRKEGQNVTLSCEQNLNHDAMYWYRQDPGQGLRLIYYSQIVNDFQKGDIAEGYSVSREKKESFPLTVTSAQKNPTAFYLCASSILTSGSRQFFGPGTRLTVL.

This clone has just a few counts. The J gene is TRBJ2-3, the V gene TRBV7-2; 10 bases align to TRBD2. The V segment lost 5 bases and the J segment 0 bases; nucleotides outside the gene matches: 5. There are 16 residues in the CDR3. Germline values: CDR1 SGHTA, CDR2 FQGNSA. As DNA, the CDR3 is TGTGCCAGCAGCAGACTAGCGGGTTCTAGCACAGATACGCAGTATTTT. It translates to CASSRLAGSSTDTQYF.

The rearrangement uses TRBV15 and TRBJ2-7, with 7 positions matching TRBD1. Germline V gene data show CDR1 as LNHNV and CDR2 as YYDKDF (reference sequence). There are 15 residues in the CDR3. Trimming removed 5 bases from V and 0 bases from J; junction bases left unmatched: 7. In DNA form, the CDR3 reads TGTGCCACCAGCTCAGGGGGACCCGGCTCCTACGAGCAGTACTTC. Translation gives CATSSGGPGSYEQYF.

The chain recombines TRBV11-2 with TRBJ2-7; D unclear. Germline CDR1 reads SGHAT; CDR2 reads FQNNGV. The CDR3 contains 14 residues. Trimming shortened V by 7 bases and J by 1 base, and 14 bases separated the two germline ends. CDR3 sequence reads: CASKLDPTSYEQYF. The CDR3 DNA follows: TGTGCCAGCAAATTGGACCCAACTTCCTACGAGCAGTACTTC.

This rearrangement joins TRBV11-3 to TRBJ2-7; the D gene is possibly TRBD1 (5 bases). V shed 5 bases and J shed 2 bases, with 13 bases lying between them. The CDR3 totals 14 residues. Germline CDR1 SGHNT, CDR2 YENEEA. The CDR3 region has the DNA TGTGCCAGCAGCATCGGACACAACCCCTACGAGCAGTACTTC. Translated, it gives CASSIGHNPYEQYF.

The chain links TRBV7-8 to TRBJ1-2, with TRBD1 identical over 8 bases. Germline trimming cut 6 bases from V and 5 bases from J; bases unmatched to any gene: 11. The CDR3 runs 15 residues. Germline V gene data show CDR1 as SGHVS and CDR2 as FQNEAQ. The CDR3 loop is CASSPDREFIYGYTF. The CDR3 DNA reads TGTGCCAGCAGTCCGGACAGGGAGTTTATATATGGCTACACCTTC.

This clone showed up just once. The chain has TRBV28 and TRBJ1-2, with D unclear. V dropped 3 bases and J dropped 4 bases, with 9 bases sitting between them. This CDR3 contains 13 residues. The germline V gene has CDR1 MDHEN and CDR2 SYDVKM. The CDR3 loop is CASSLRTGYGYTF. CDR3 nucleotide sequence: TGTGCCAGCAGTTTGAGGACGGGCTATGGCTACACCTTC.

For this clone: Other DNA sequences in this specimen translate into the identical CDR3. V is TRBV28 and J is TRBJ2-2; D gene uncertain. Germline-derived CDR1 and CDR2 are MDHEN and SYDVKM. Trimming shortened V by 3 bases and J by 1 base, and 6 bases separated the two germline ends. CDR3 size: 14 residues. As DNA, the CDR3 is TGTGCCAGCAGTTTGTATAGGAACACCGGGGAGCTGTTTTTT. This encodes CASSLYRNTGELFF.

The chain combines TRBV6-6 with TRBJ1-1; TRBD1 is a possible D gene (5 bases). V was shortened by 10 bases and J by 0 bases, with 15 bases between the two germline ends. This CDR3 has 14 residues. Germline CDR1 reads MNHNY; CDR2 reads SVGAGI (reference sequence). In nucleotides, the CDR3 is TGTGCCACGGGTGGGGGGTCTTTGAACACTGAAGCTTTCTTT. Protein: CATGGGSLNTEAFF.

The V call is TRBV7-2, the J call TRBJ2-7, with 7 bases aligning to TRBD2. Germline V gene sequence: CDR1 SGHTA, CDR2 FQGNSA. Trimming at V came to 0 bases and at J to 4 bases, leaving 6 bases not matched to a gene. This CDR3 region has 15 residues. The CDR3 bases are TGTGCCAGCAGCTTAGCGTCGGGACTACTTTACGAGCAGTACTTC. Translated, it gives CASSLASGLLYEQYF.

In this sample, this clone turned up a few times. J is TRBJ2-3 and V is TRBV7-9, with D perhaps TRBD1 (5 bases). V was shortened by 7 bases and J by 2 bases, with 19 bases between the two germline ends. Germline V CDR1 and CDR2: SEHNR, FQNEAQ (reference sequence). This CDR3 spans 16 amino acids. CDR3 sequence: CASNPKTATHTDTQYF. The CDR3 DNA sequence: TGTGCCAGCAACCCCAAGACAGCAACTCACACAGATACGCAGTATTTT.

The J gene is TRBJ1-1, the V gene TRBV5-5; possible D gene TRBD1, 6 bases. Germline V gene data show CDR1 as SGHKS and CDR2 as YYEKEE (reference sequence). V was shortened by 4 bases and J by 0 bases, with 16 bases between the two germline ends. The CDR3 spans 16 residues. In DNA, the CDR3 is TGTGCCAGCAGCCAGGGGTTCAGGACGGTGAACACTGAAGCTTTCTTT. This encodes CASSQGFRTVNTEAFF.